The rows below give T cell receptor beta chains drawn from one sample of a study of blood T cell repertoires in COVID-19. Profiling relied on immunoSEQ multiplex PCR, and the TCRdb table lists in-frame clones only, not all of them. There are over 60,000 clones in the sample; roughly 85% occur only once, and 0.9% to 1.5% lies in the top ten. Sequencing was done on a sample of peripheral blood. These TCRs come from a man aged 35 to 55 with acute or convalescent COVID-19. Both conserved end residues are part of each CDR3. A D gene is named only where the DNA matches it firmly. Clone size is not always given. Where it is, it says once, few, many or a class for expanded clones.

CDR3aa: CASMAANYGYTF
CDR3nt: TGTGCCAGCATGGCTGCTAACTATGGCTACACCTTC
v_gene: TRBV6-5
abundance: .
d_gene: .
j_gene: TRBJ1-2

CDR3aa: CATSDSRQGASTNEKLFF
CDR3nt: TGTGCCACCAGTGACTCCCGACAGGGGGCCTCAACTAATGAAAAACTGTTTTTT
v_gene: TRBV24-1
abundance: .
d_gene: TRBD1
j_gene: TRBJ1-4

CDR3aa: CASSLARLAGGWVTQYF
CDR3nt: TGTGCCAGCAGCTTGGCCCGACTAGCGGGGGGATGGGTTACGCAGTATTTT
v_gene: TRBV5-8
abundance: .
d_gene: TRBD2
j_gene: TRBJ2-3

CDR3aa: CASSPGTSSADTQYF
CDR3nt: TGTGCCAGCAGCCCCGGGACAAGCTCCGCAGATACGCAGTATTTT
v_gene: TRBV5-5
abundance: .
d_gene: .
j_gene: TRBJ2-3

CDR3aa: CASSSHEQGANTEAFF
CDR3nt: TGTGCCAGCAGCTCGCATGAACAGGGGGCGAACACTGAAGCTTTCTTT
v_gene: TRBV11-2
abundance: .
d_gene: TRBD1
j_gene: TRBJ1-1

CDR3aa: CASSSDRADTEAFF
CDR3nt: TGCGCCAGCAGCAGCGACAGGGCGGACACTGAAGCTTTCTTT
v_gene: TRBV5-1
abundance: .
d_gene: TRBD1
j_gene: TRBJ1-1

CDR3aa: CASSDNSGVADTQYF
CDR3nt: TGTGCCAGCAGCGATAATTCAGGGGTGGCAGATACGCAGTATTTT
v_gene: TRBV9
abundance: .
d_gene: .
j_gene: TRBJ2-3

CDR3aa: CASSKVTGGEKLFF
CDR3nt: TGTGCCAGCAGTAAGGTGACAGGGGGTGAAAAACTGTTTTTT
v_gene: TRBV3-1/TRBV3-2
abundance: .
d_gene: TRBD1
j_gene: TRBJ1-4

CDR3aa: CSASGQRGREETQYF
CDR3nt: TGCAGTGCTAGTGGCCAGCGGGGGCGCGAAGAGACCCAGTACTTC
v_gene: TRBV20-1
abundance: .
d_gene: TRBD2
j_gene: TRBJ2-5

CDR3aa: CASTTTGKAFF
CDR3nt: TGTGCCAGCACCACGACAGGGAAAGCTTTCTTT
v_gene: TRBV2
abundance: .
d_gene: TRBD1
j_gene: TRBJ1-1

CDR3aa: CASSQGAAYGYTF
CDR3nt: TGTGCCAGCAGCCAGGGGGCAGCTTATGGCTACACCTTC
v_gene: TRBV7-9
abundance: .
d_gene: TRBD1
j_gene: TRBJ1-2

CDR3aa: CASSQVSLAGQETQYF
CDR3nt: TGTGCCAGCAGCCAAGTTTCGCTAGCGGGACAAGAGACCCAGTACTTC
v_gene: TRBV4-2
abundance: .
d_gene: TRBD2
j_gene: TRBJ2-5

CDR3aa: CASSFEQAYDQPQHF
CDR3nt: TGTGCCAGCAGTTTCGAACAGGCATACGATCAGCCCCAGCATTTT
v_gene: TRBV28
abundance: once
d_gene: .
j_gene: TRBJ1-5

CDR3aa: CASSDRGGTNYGYTF
CDR3nt: TGTGCCAGCAGTGACCGGGGGGGGACTAACTATGGCTACACCTTC
v_gene: TRBV6-1
abundance: .
d_gene: .
j_gene: TRBJ1-2

CDR3aa: CASSFIGGAVVATNEKLFF
CDR3nt: TGTGCCAGCAGTTTTATAGGGGGGGCCGTTGTTGCAACTAATGAAAAACTGTTTTTT
v_gene: TRBV7-2
abundance: .
d_gene: .
j_gene: TRBJ1-4

CDR3aa: CAWSPDKRELFF
CDR3nt: TGTGCCTGGAGTCCGGACAAGCGGGAGCTGTTTTTT
v_gene: TRBV30
abundance: once
d_gene: .
j_gene: TRBJ2-2

CDR3aa: CAWSAGLATDTQYF
CDR3nt: TGTGCCTGGAGCGCTGGACTAGCCACAGATACGCAGTATTTT
v_gene: TRBV30
abundance: .
d_gene: TRBD2
j_gene: TRBJ2-3

CDR3aa: CASSVRGQGEASGANVLTF
CDR3nt: TGTGCCAGCAGCGTAAGGGGTCAGGGGGAGGCTTCTGGGGCCAACGTCCTGACTTTC
v_gene: TRBV9
abundance: .
d_gene: .
j_gene: TRBJ2-6

CDR3aa: CASQGGNGYTF
CDR3nt: TGCGCCAGCCAGGGGGGAAATGGCTACACCTTC
v_gene: TRBV10-2
abundance: .
d_gene: TRBD1
j_gene: TRBJ1-2

CDR3aa: CASSAGRTNQPQHF
CDR3nt: TGTGCCAGCAGTGCGGGGAGGACCAATCAGCCCCAGCATTTT
v_gene: TRBV2
abundance: .
d_gene: .
j_gene: TRBJ1-5

CDR3aa: CASPGLDKTQYF
CDR3nt: TGTGCCAGCCCCGGACTAGATAAGACCCAGTACTTC
v_gene: TRBV2
abundance: .
d_gene: TRBD2
j_gene: TRBJ2-5

CDR3aa: CASSLAGGPFSYNEQFF
CDR3nt: TGCGCCAGCAGCTTGGCGGGGGGGCCGTTCTCCTACAATGAGCAGTTCTTC
v_gene: TRBV5-1
abundance: .
d_gene: TRBD2
j_gene: TRBJ2-1

CDR3aa: CASSPRGTGGLSGNTIYF
CDR3nt: TGCGCCAGCAGCCCTCGCGGGACAGGTGGCCTCTCTGGAAACACCATATATTTT
v_gene: TRBV5-1
abundance: .
d_gene: TRBD1
j_gene: TRBJ1-3

CDR3aa: CASSDGTAREHF
CDR3nt: TGTGCCAGCAGTGATGGGACAGCCAGAGAGCATTTT
v_gene: TRBV6-1
abundance: .
d_gene: TRBD1
j_gene: TRBJ1-5

CDR3aa: CASSKLTPASEKLFF
CDR3nt: TGTGCCAGCAGCAAACTAACCCCTGCTAGTGAAAAACTGTTTTTT
v_gene: TRBV21-1
abundance: .
d_gene: .
j_gene: TRBJ1-4

CDR3aa: CASSLMGHLSGANVLTF
CDR3nt: TGTGCCAGCAGCTTGATGGGACACCTTTCTGGGGCCAACGTCCTGACTTTC
v_gene: TRBV5-6
abundance: .
d_gene: .
j_gene: TRBJ2-6

CDR3aa: CASSPWGGASGELFF
CDR3nt: TGTGCCAGCAGCCCCTGGGGGGGGGCCAGCGGGGAGCTGTTTTTT
v_gene: TRBV11-2
abundance: once
d_gene: .
j_gene: TRBJ2-2

CDR3aa: CASLRQTGGSGANVLTF
CDR3nt: TGTGCCAGCCTTCGTCAGACAGGGGGCTCTGGGGCCAACGTCCTGACTTTC
v_gene: TRBV2
abundance: .
d_gene: TRBD1
j_gene: TRBJ2-6

CDR3aa: CASSQAGPHYEQYF
CDR3nt: TGCGCCAGCTCCCAGGCGGGACCCCACTACGAGCAGTACTTC
v_gene: TRBV5-1
abundance: .
d_gene: .
j_gene: TRBJ2-7

CDR3aa: CASSYSRNSPLHF
CDR3nt: TGTGCCAGCAGTTACTCGCGGAATTCACCCCTCCACTTT
v_gene: TRBV6-5
abundance: .
d_gene: .
j_gene: TRBJ1-6

CDR3aa: CASSYLDQGGEQFF
CDR3nt: TGTGCCAGCAGTTACTTGGACCAGGGGGGTGAGCAGTTCTTC
v_gene: TRBV6-5
abundance: .
d_gene: .
j_gene: TRBJ2-1

CDR3aa: CASSYSHGIRYEQYF
CDR3nt: TGTGCCAGCAGTTACTCCCACGGGATTCGCTACGAGCAGTACTTC
v_gene: TRBV6-5
abundance: once
d_gene: .
j_gene: TRBJ2-7

CDR3aa: CASSLWGGEETQYF
CDR3nt: TGTGCCAGCAGCTTGTGGGGGGGCGAAGAGACCCAGTACTTC
v_gene: TRBV5-6
abundance: .
d_gene: .
j_gene: TRBJ2-5

CDR3aa: CAARDSNYGYTF
CDR3nt: TGTGCCGCCCGGGACTCGAACTATGGCTACACCTTC
v_gene: TRBV5-4
abundance: .
d_gene: .
j_gene: TRBJ1-2

CDR3aa: CASSLGQEGTEAFF
CDR3nt: TGTGCCAGCTCACTGGGACAGGAGGGCACTGAAGCTTTCTTT
v_gene: TRBV18
abundance: .
d_gene: TRBD1
j_gene: TRBJ1-1

CDR3aa: CACRVGPGAGELFF
CDR3nt: TGTGCCTGCCGGGTGGGCCCCGGGGCCGGGGAGCTGTTTTTT
v_gene: TRBV30
abundance: .
d_gene: .
j_gene: TRBJ2-2

CDR3aa: CASSLKGGASMGPPLHF
CDR3nt: TGCGCCAGCAGTTTGAAAGGGGGCGCGTCAATGGGTCCACCCCTCCACTTT
v_gene: TRBV23-1
abundance: few
d_gene: TRBD1
j_gene: TRBJ1-6

CDR3aa: CASSPFAGEAQYF
CDR3nt: TGTGCCAGCAGCCCGTTCGCGGGGGAGGCCCAGTACTTC
v_gene: TRBV27
abundance: .
d_gene: TRBD2
j_gene: TRBJ2-5

CDR3aa: CASSPGLTDTQYF
CDR3nt: TGTGCCAGCAGTCCGGGACTGACAGATACGCAGTATTTT
v_gene: TRBV12-3/TRBV12-4
abundance: .
d_gene: .
j_gene: TRBJ2-3

CDR3aa: CASSSSGDRTDTQYF
CDR3nt: TGTGCCAGCAGCTCCAGCGGGGACCGCACAGATACGCAGTATTTT
v_gene: TRBV9
abundance: .
d_gene: TRBD2
j_gene: TRBJ2-3

CDR3aa: CASSEAGVEDTQYF
CDR3nt: TGTGCCAGCTCCGAGGCGGGGGTCGAAGATACGCAGTATTTT
v_gene: TRBV11-3
abundance: .
d_gene: TRBD2
j_gene: TRBJ2-3

CDR3aa: CASSNTPGTGGRSPMTGELFF
CDR3nt: TGTGCCAGCAGTAACACCCCCGGGACAGGGGGCAGGAGTCCAATGACCGGGGAGCTGTTTTTT
v_gene: TRBV7-6
abundance: .
d_gene: TRBD1
j_gene: TRBJ2-2

CDR3aa: CAWSQGQGVEKLFF
CDR3nt: TGTGCCTGGAGTCAAGGACAGGGGGTTGAAAAACTGTTTTTT
v_gene: TRBV30
abundance: once
d_gene: TRBD1
j_gene: TRBJ1-4

CDR3aa: CASSERGLANEKLFF
CDR3nt: TGTGCCAGCAGTGAGCGGGGGCTAGCTAATGAAAAACTGTTTTTT
v_gene: TRBV2
abundance: .
d_gene: .
j_gene: TRBJ1-4

CDR3aa: CASSQALFSGNNTGELFF
CDR3nt: TGTGCCAGCAGCCAAGCGCTTTTTAGCGGGAACAACACCGGGGAGCTGTTTTTT
v_gene: TRBV4-2
abundance: .
d_gene: TRBD2
j_gene: TRBJ2-2

CDR3aa: CATSAYRGLQETQYF
CDR3nt: TGTGCCACCAGCGCCTACAGGGGGCTCCAAGAGACCCAGTACTTC
v_gene: TRBV15
abundance: .
d_gene: TRBD1
j_gene: TRBJ2-5